These 18 T cell receptor beta chains were all obtained from the same sample, sequenced in a study of blood T cell repertoires in COVID-19. The table came from immunoSEQ multiplex PCR; TCRdb's copy has only in-frame clones and leaves some out. Among 120,000 to 150,000 clones listed, approximately 89% were seen once. The specimen was peripheral blood. These TCRs come from a human donor in a cohort sampled during active COVID-19.

The chain recombines TRBV12-3 or TRBV12-4 with TRBJ1-1; tentative D call: TRBD1 (5 bases). The CDR3 loop spans 13 amino acids. V lost 5 bases and J 5 bases, leaving 12 bases between the germline ends. The CDR3 bases are TGTGCCAGCAGTCGGTGGGAGGGGACTGAAGCTTTCTTT. Protein: CASSRWEGTEAFF.

This chain joins TRBV18 and TRBJ1-5; TRBD1 agrees at 7 bases. Germline CDR1 and CDR2: KGHSH and LQKENI. V was pared by 3 bases and J by 9 bases, with 11 bases of the junction left unmatched. This CDR3 spans 15 amino acids. The chain's CDR3 is CASSPRTGQPAPQHF. The CDR3 nucleotides read TGTGCCAGCTCACCCAGAACGGGACAGCCAGCGCCCCAGCATTTT.

CDR3 sequence (DNA): TGCGCCAGCAGCCAACCCTCTGGACGACAGGGGAGAGGCTATGGCTACACCTTC. This sequence encodes CASSQPSGRQGRGYGYTF. V and J are TRBV4-1 and TRBJ1-2; 8 nucleotides agree with TRBD1. Losses at the gene ends were 2 bases for V and 4 bases for J; bases not matched to a gene: 15. CDR1 and CDR2 (germline): MGHRA, YSYEKL. The length of the CDR3 is 18 residues.

The chain links TRBV7-2 to TRBJ2-1; TRBD1 aligns across 9 bases. Trimming cost V 5 bases and J 7 bases; bases outside gene matches: 6. Germline CDR1 is SGHTA and CDR2 is FQGNSA. The CDR3 contains 14 residues. CDR3 residues: CASSHDRGYNEQFF. CDR3 sequence (DNA): TGTGCCAGCAGCCACGACAGGGGGTATAATGAGCAGTTCTTC.

The V gene is TRBV10-3, the J gene TRBJ1-2, with a weak D call TRBD1 (6 bases). CDR1 and CDR2 from the germline V gene are ENHRY and SYGVKD. The V gene lost 6 bases and the J gene lost 7 bases, with 15 bases spanning the gap. The CDR3 has 13 residues. The CDR3 DNA is TGTGCCATCAGAATTACAGGGTCTGGTGGCTACACCTTC. It translates to CAIRITGSGGYTF.

The chain uses TRBV7-2 and TRBJ2-3; TRBD2 matches 14 bases. With 1 base clipped from V and 9 bases from J, the junction kept 6 bases outside the gene matches. The CDR3 contains 16 residues. CDR1 is SGHTA, CDR2 FQGNSA, per germline. CDR3 region: CASSLEGTSGGRTQYF. The CDR3 DNA follows: TGTGCCAGCAGCTTAGAGGGGACTAGCGGGGGAAGAACGCAGTATTTT. Based on the CDR3 plus reference TRBV7-2 and TRBJ2-3, the full variable domain is GAGVSQSPSNKVTEKGKDVELRCDPISGHTALYWYRQSLGQGLEFLIYFQGNSAPDKSGLPSDRFSAERTGGSVSTLTIQRTQQEDSAVYLCASSLEGTSGGRTQYFGPGTRLTVL.

V gene TRBV5-1 combines with J gene TRBJ2-1, with TRBD2 matching 9 bases. Losses at the gene ends were 4 bases for V and 2 bases for J; bases not matched to a gene: 7. The CDR3 is made up of 16 amino acids. Germline CDR1 and CDR2: SGHRS and YFSETQ. The CDR3 DNA reads as TGCGCCAGCAGCCCGGGGCCTAGCGGGACCTACAATGAGCAGTTCTTC. Its protein is CASSPGPSGTYNEQFF.

The chain recombines TRBV5-1 with TRBJ2-5; D possibly corresponds to TRBD2 (5 bases). This CDR3 region has 14 residues. The germline gives CDR1 SGHRS, CDR2 YFSETQ. V lost 0 bases and J 5 bases, leaving 11 bases between the germline ends. CDR3 bases: TGCGCCAGCAGCTTGGCCACACCGGGGGAGACCCAGTACTTC. Its protein is CASSLATPGETQYF.

V is TRBV27 and J is TRBJ1-5; no definite D call. Germline assignment: CDR1 MNHEY and CDR2 SMNVEV (reference sequence). Trimming took off 3 bases at V and 7 bases at J, with 13 bases between the two ends. The CDR3 runs to 14 residues. This CDR3 reads CASSFTRLSQPQHF. In nucleotides, the CDR3 is TGTGCCAGCAGTTTTACCAGGCTTTCCCAGCCCCAGCATTTT.

A single count supports this clone. This chain links TRBV7-9 with TRBJ2-5; TRBD1 aligns across 10 bases. Germline V gene sequence: CDR1 SEHNR, CDR2 FQNEAQ (reference sequence). V lost 5 bases to trimming and J lost 1 base; unmatched junction nucleotides: 7. There are 16 residues in the CDR3. CDR3 DNA: TGTGCCAGCAGCCTCCGGACAGGGGGTGCCCAAGAGACCCAGTACTTC. It is translated as CASSLRTGGAQETQYF.

This chain joins TRBV7-2 and TRBJ1-5; 7 bases map to TRBD1. The CDR3 covers 16 residues. The trim removed 1 base at V and 2 bases at J, leaving 5 bases unmatched. Germline V gene data show CDR1 as SGHTA and CDR2 as FQGNSA. CDR3 residues: CASSLVGGTGNQPQHF. The CDR3 nucleotides read TGTGCCAGCAGCTTAGTAGGCGGGACAGGCAATCAGCCCCAGCATTTT.

The chain couples TRBV9 to TRBJ2-7, with TRBD2 matching 8 bases. Unmatched junction bases numbered 9, after V lost 4 bases and J lost 0 bases. The germline V gene has CDR1 SGDLS and CDR2 YYNGEE. CDR3 length: 16 amino acids. CDR3 region: CASSSSRAGGSYEQYF. The CDR3 DNA sequence: TGTGCCAGCAGCTCATCTCGGGCGGGGGGCTCCTACGAGCAGTACTTC.

This sequence joins TRBV7-2 and TRBJ2-1; 8 bases agree with TRBD2. The CDR3 has 16 amino acids. Looked up from germline, CDR1 is SGHTA and CDR2 is FQGNSA. V lost 1 base and J lost 0; bases outside the gene matches: 2. The CDR3 region is CASSLDGGVSYNEQFF. DNA for the CDR3: TGTGCCAGCAGCTTAGACGGGGGGGTCTCCTACAATGAGCAGTTCTTC.

Here the CDR3 DNA reads TGTGCCATAAAGCGGACAGGGGAAAATTCACCCCTCCACTTT. Its translation: CAIKRTGENSPLHF. This chain joins TRBV10-3 and TRBJ1-6, with 9 bases identical to TRBD1. Unmatched junction bases numbered 7, after V lost 9 bases and J lost 7 bases. Germline CDR1 is ENHRY and CDR2 is SYGVKD. CDR3 length equals 14 residues.

The rearrangement uses TRBV29-1 and TRBJ2-5, with 11 bases fitting TRBD2. CDR3 length: 14 amino acids. V trimming: 6 bases; J trimming: 4 bases; junction bases outside the gene matches: 7. Germline CDR1 is SQVTM and CDR2 is ANQGSEA. The CDR3 is CSVVAGGHRETQYF. The CDR3 coding sequence is TGCAGCGTAGTAGCGGGGGGGCACCGAGAGACCCAGTACTTC. The variable domain in full, with the rest retrieved from reference TRBV29-1 and TRBJ2-5, is SAVISQKPSRDICQRGTSLTIQCQVDSQVTMMFWYRQQPGQSLTLIATANQGSEATYESGFVIDKFPISRPNLTFSTLTVSNMSPEDSSIYLCSVVAGGHRETQYFGPGTRLLVL.

The chain combines TRBV27 with TRBJ2-7; D is possibly TRBD1 (5 bases). Looked up from germline, CDR1 is MNHEY and CDR2 is SMNVEV (reference sequence). The CDR3 covers 14 residues. Trimming took off 5 bases at V and 3 bases at J, with 14 bases between the two ends. CDR3 nucleotide sequence: TGTGCCAGCAGTCCGGAAGAAGACAGCTACGAGCAGTACTTC. Encoded protein: CASSPEEDSYEQYF.

The CDR3 nucleotides read TGTGCCAGCAGCTTCTTTCGGCTAGCGGTTATAAATGAGCAGTTCTTC. Translation: CASSFFRLAVINEQFF. The V call is TRBV7-9, the J call TRBJ2-1, with 7 bases aligning to TRBD2. This CDR3 is built from 16 residues. Germline V gene lookup returns CDR1 SEHNR and CDR2 FQNEAQ (reference sequence). With 3 bases clipped from V and 7 bases from J, the junction kept 12 bases outside the gene matches.

This rearrangement joins TRBV5-4 to TRBJ2-5; maybe TRBD1 (5 bases). Germline V lookup: CDR1 SGHNT, CDR2 YYREEE (reference sequence). The CDR3 is 14 amino acids. V was trimmed by 1 base and J by 4 bases, leaving 11 bases between them. The DNA for the CDR3 is TGTGCCAGCAGCTTGCAGGGCGTTTTAGAGACCCAGTACTTC. This sequence encodes CASSLQGVLETQYF.